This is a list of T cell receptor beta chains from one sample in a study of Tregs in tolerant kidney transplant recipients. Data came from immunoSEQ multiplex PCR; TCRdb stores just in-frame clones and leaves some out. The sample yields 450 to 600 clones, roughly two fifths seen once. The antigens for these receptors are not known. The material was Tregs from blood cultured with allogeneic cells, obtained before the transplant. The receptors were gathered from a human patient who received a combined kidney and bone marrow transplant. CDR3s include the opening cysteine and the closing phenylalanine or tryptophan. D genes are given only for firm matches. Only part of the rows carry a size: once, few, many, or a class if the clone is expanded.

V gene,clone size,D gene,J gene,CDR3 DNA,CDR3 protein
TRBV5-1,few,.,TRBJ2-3,TGCGCCAGCAGCTTGGAAACGGGAGAGACAGATACGCAGTATTTT,CASSLETGETDTQYF
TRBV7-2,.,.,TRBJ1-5,TGTGCCAGCAGCTGGGGGCAGAACAATCAGCCCCAGCATTTT,CASSWGQNNQPQHF
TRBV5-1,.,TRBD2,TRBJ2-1,TGCGCCAGCAGCACCGGGACTAGCGGGATTAATGAGCAGTTCTTC,CASSTGTSGINEQFF
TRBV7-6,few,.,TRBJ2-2,TGTGCCAGCAGCCCACGAGGTGGGACCGCGAACACCGGGGAGCTGTTTTTT,CASSPRGGTANTGELFF
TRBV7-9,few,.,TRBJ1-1,TGTGCCAGCAGCCCTTCCCCAGGGAGCACTGAAGCTTTCTTT,CASSPSPGSTEAFF
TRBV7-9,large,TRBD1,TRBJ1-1,TGTGCCAGCAGCTTGTTTACAGGGGGTATGTGGACTGAAGCTTTCTTT,CASSLFTGGMWTEAFF
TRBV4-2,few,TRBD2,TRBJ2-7,TGTGCCAGCAGCCAAGGATTCGACGGAACGGGGACTAGCGGTTCCTACGAGCAGTACTTC,CASSQGFDGTGTSGSYEQYF
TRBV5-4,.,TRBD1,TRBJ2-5,TGTGCCAGCAGCCTAGGGGACAGGGCCGAGAAAGAGACCCAGTACTTC,CASSLGDRAEKETQYF
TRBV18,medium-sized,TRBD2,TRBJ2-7,TGTGCCAGCTCACCGGGACTAGCGGGAGGAAAGAACGAGCAGTACTTC,CASSPGLAGGKNEQYF
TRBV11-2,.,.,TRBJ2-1,TGTGCCAGCAGCCAAACAGGGTTCGGGGAGCAGTTCTTC,CASSQTGFGEQFF
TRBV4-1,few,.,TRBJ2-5,TGCGCCAGCAGCCAAGTAGGAAGGGATAAAGAGACCCAGTACTTC,CASSQVGRDKETQYF
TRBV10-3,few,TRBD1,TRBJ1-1,TGTGCCACGGAAGATACAGGGGGCCGGAGGCACACTGAAGCTTTCTTT,CATEDTGGRRHTEAFF
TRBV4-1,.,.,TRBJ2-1,TGCGCCAGCAGCCCCCGGACTTTCTCCTACAATGAGCAGTTCTTC,CASSPRTFSYNEQFF
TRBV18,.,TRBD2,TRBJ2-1,TGTGCCAGCTCACCACCGTCTAGCGGGAGGCATGAGCAGTTCTTC,CASSPPSSGRHEQFF
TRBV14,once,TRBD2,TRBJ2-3,TGTGCCAGCAGCCGCCAACTAGCGAGCACAGATACGCAGTATTTT,CASSRQLASTDTQYF
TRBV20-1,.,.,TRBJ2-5,TGCAGTGCTCCGGGCCAAGAGACCCAGTACTTC,CSAPGQETQYF
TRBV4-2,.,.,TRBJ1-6,TGTGCCAGCAGCTTCGGGACAACTAATTCACCCCTCCACTTT,CASSFGTTNSPLHF
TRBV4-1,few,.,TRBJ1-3,TGCGCCAGCAGCCAAATTCTCACAGTCGATGGAAACACCATATATTTT,CASSQILTVDGNTIYF
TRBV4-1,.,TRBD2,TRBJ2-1,TGTGCCAGCAGCCCGGGACTAGCACCGAGCAATGAGCAGTTCTTC,CASSPGLAPSNEQFF
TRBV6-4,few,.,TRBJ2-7,TGTGCCAGCATCAAAGAGGGACTCTCCTTCTACGAGCAGTACTTC,CASIKEGLSFYEQYF
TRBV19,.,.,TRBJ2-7,TGTGCCAGTAGTATGGATTCGCGGGTCCGCGAGCAGTACTTC,CASSMDSRVREQYF
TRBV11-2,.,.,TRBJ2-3,TGTGCCAGCAGCTTAGATGGGGACGGGGACTTCACAGATACGCAGTATTTT,CASSLDGDGDFTDTQYF
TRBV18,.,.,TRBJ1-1,TGTGCCAGCTCACCATCAGTGCCCATGAACATTGAAGCTTTCTTT,CASSPSVPMNIEAFF
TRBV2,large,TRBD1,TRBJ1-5,TGTGCCAGCAGTGTAACAGGGGGCCTTCAGCCCCAGCATTTT,CASSVTGGLQPQHF
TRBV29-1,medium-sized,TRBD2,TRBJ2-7,TGCAGCGTTGAAGACCCTAGCGGGATTTCCTACGAGCAGTACTTC,CSVEDPSGISYEQYF
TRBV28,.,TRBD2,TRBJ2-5,TGTGCCAGCAGTTTTTGGGGCGGGGGGGACCAAGAGACCCAGTACTTC,CASSFWGGGDQETQYF
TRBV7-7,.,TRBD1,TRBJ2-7,TGTGCCAGCAGCTTAGGACCGGGACAGTCCTACGAGCAGTACTTC,CASSLGPGQSYEQYF
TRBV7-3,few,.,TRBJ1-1,TGTGCCAGCAGCTTAGATTTTACGTCGAACACTGAAGCTTTCTTT,CASSLDFTSNTEAFF
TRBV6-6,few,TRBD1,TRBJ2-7,TGTGCCAGCAGTTTAAGCCTGGGACAGGGCTACGAGCAGTACTTC,CASSLSLGQGYEQYF
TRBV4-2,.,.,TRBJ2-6,TGTGCCAGCAGCCAGCCGGGACTGCTAGACTCTGGGGCCAACGTCCTGACTTTC,CASSQPGLLDSGANVLTF
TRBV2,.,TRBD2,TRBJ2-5,TGTGCCAGCAGTGAGACTAGCGGAAGGGGAGAGACCCAGTACTTC,CASSETSGRGETQYF
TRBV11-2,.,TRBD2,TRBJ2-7,TGTGCCAGCAGCTTGACTAGCGGAAGGAACGAGCAGTACTTC,CASSLTSGRNEQYF
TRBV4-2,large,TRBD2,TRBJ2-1,TGTGCCTCCTCGACTAGCGGGATTCCCTACAATGAGCAGTTCTTC,CASSTSGIPYNEQFF
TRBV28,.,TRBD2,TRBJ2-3,TGCGCCAGCAGTTTATGGTCCCTAGCGGGGGGGACAGATACGCAGTATTTT,CASSLWSLAGGTDTQYF
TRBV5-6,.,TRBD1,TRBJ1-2,TGTGCCAGCAGCGGGACAGGGCATAACTATGGCTACACCTTC,CASSGTGHNYGYTF
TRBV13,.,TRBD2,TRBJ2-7,TGTGCCAGCAGCTCGTATAGCGGGAGTTACGGGCGGTACTTC,CASSSYSGSYGRYF
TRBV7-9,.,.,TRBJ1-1,TGTGCCAGCAGCTTAGGCAGACAGTTGAACACTGAAGCTTTCTTT,CASSLGRQLNTEAFF
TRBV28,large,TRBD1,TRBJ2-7,TGTGCCAGCAGTTTAAGCCTGGGACAGGGCTACGAGCAGTACTTC,CASSLSLGQGYEQYF
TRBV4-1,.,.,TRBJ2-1,TGCGCCAGCAGCCCCCGGACTTTCTCCTACAATGAGCAGTTCTTC,CASSPRTFSYNEQFF
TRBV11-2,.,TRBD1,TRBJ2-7,TGTGCCAGCAGCCGAGTGACAGGGGTTACCTACGAGCAGTACTTC,CASSRVTGVTYEQYF